There are many counts of the clone carrying this T cell receptor beta chain. Its target is not known. Trimming removed 2 bases from V and 13 bases from J, with 20 bases in between. The CDR3 consists of 15 residues. Germline values: CDR1 MNHNS, CDR2 SASEGT. The data are from a study of T cells in Graves' hyperthyroidism and ophthalmopathy. Study context: Before any treatment, at initial diagnosis, peripheral blood was collected. Study findings and constraints: With a median lead of about six months before onset, the model predicted ophthalmopathy.

The investigators amplified TCR beta CDR3 regions from RNA transcripts. First-round RT-PCR of the TCR CDR3 relied on the HTBI primer set. TCRdb re-derived calls from the multiplex PCR reads in MiXCR, one entry per CDR3 protein. The sample has a few hundred thousand distinct CDR3 sequences; 15% to 20% are singletons. The study left out patients who had uncontrolled infection, other autoimmune disease, pregnancy or lactation. The TCR was taken from a middle-aged woman with Graves' ophthalmopathy. The V and J genes are TRBV6-1 and TRBJ1-4; weak D call: TRBD1 (5 bases). The sample was blood. The chain's CDR3 is CASSERTDGGGLLFF. The DNA for the CDR3 is TGTGCCAGCAGTGAAAGGACGGACGGGGGAGGGTTACTGTTTTTT.